This TCR beta chain was recovered during a study of control samples from healthy donors and cancer patients. TCRdb keeps only in-frame clones here, not all; method: immunoSEQ multiplex PCR. This table holds 65,000 to 90,000 clones, under 90% found once. Germline V CDR1 and CDR2: GTSNPN, SVGIG (reference sequence). The V gene lost 7 bases and the J gene lost 7 bases, with 14 bases spanning the gap. The CDR3 spans 12 residues. This receptor was obtained from a woman between 45 and 65 years old with colorectal cancer. The genes are TRBV30 and TRBJ1-5; no reliable D call. The sample comprised PBMCs. This CDR3 is CAYTPPGQPQHF. The DNA of the CDR3 is TGTGCCTACACCCCCCCGGGGCAGCCCCAGCATTTT.